A single TCR beta chain is shown here with its context. This record belongs to a study of technical replicates of blood from a few donors. TCRdb's table, derived via immunoSEQ multiplex PCR, lists solely in-frame clones and lacks some. The profile shows approximately 13,000 clones, approximately 80% of them singletons. With 5 bases removed from V and 12 bases from J, the gap between germline ends came to 11 bases. The CDR3 consists of 11 residues. Germline CDR1 is MDHEN and CDR2 is SYDVKM. The receptor comes from a human donor in good health. This rearrangement joins TRBV28 to TRBJ2-1; D not certain. Sequencing input: PBMCs. CDR3 DNA: TGTGCCAGCAGTAGAAACTCGCGGCAGTTCTTC. This encodes CASSRNSRQFF.